The clone carrying this TCR beta chain was counted many times. Its matching antigen is unknown. This CDR3 has 12 residues. Per germline, CDR1 SGHRS and CDR2 YFSETQ. Trimming took 5 bases from V and 1 from J, leaving 7 bases between them. The sample originates from a study of response to subunit inactivated influenza vaccine. TCRdb re-called the RT-PCR reads with MiXCR, one entry per CDR3 protein. Among 650,000 to 800,000 distinct CDR3 sequences, roughly 13% were seen once, and the ten largest hold around 7.3%. Study-wide findings and caveats: T cells newly recruited by each seasonal influenza vaccination are few, the authors suggested.

The receptor's source is a man aged 50-59 years who received an inactivated influenza vaccine. The chain joins TRBV5-1 to TRBJ2-7, with D perhaps being TRBD1 or TRBD2 (5 bases each). Specimen: PBMCs from blood, collected around 14 days before vaccination. CDR3 sequence reads: CASRGDSYEQYF. The CDR3 nucleotides are TGCGCCAGCAGGGGGGATTCCTACGAGCAGTACTTC.